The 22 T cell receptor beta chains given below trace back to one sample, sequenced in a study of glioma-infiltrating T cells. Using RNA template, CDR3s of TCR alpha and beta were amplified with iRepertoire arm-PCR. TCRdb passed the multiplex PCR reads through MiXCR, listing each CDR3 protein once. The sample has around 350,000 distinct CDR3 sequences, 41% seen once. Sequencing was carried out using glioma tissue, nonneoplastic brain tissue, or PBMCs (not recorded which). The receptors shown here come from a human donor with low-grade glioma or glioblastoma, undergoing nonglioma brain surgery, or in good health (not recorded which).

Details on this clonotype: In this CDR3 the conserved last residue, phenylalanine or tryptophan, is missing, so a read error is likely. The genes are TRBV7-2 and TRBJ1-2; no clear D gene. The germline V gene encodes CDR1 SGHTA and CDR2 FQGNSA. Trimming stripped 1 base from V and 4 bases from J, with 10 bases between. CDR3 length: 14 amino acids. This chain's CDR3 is CASSLDPGVYGYTL. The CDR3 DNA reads TGTGCCAGCAGCTTAGATCCGGGAGTCTATGGCTACACCCTC.

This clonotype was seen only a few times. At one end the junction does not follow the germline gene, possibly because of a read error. The CDR3 region is CAISRDVENTEAFF. CDR3 DNA: TGTGCCATCAGTCGGGACGTCGAGAACACTGAAGCTTTCTTT. This chain uses TRBV6-6 with TRBJ1-1, with D tentatively TRBD1 (5 bases). Germline CDR1 and CDR2: MNHNY and SVGAGI (reference sequence). The CDR3 is 14 amino acids.

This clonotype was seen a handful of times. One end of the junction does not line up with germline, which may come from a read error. The CDR3 spells CASSEQDSILHF. In DNA, the CDR3 is TGTGCCAGCAGCGAGCAGGACAGCATCTTACACTTC. V and J are TRBV11-3 and TRBJ2-7; possible D gene TRBD1, 6 bases. Germline loops: CDR1 SGHNT, CDR2 YENEEA. The CDR3 has 12 amino acids.

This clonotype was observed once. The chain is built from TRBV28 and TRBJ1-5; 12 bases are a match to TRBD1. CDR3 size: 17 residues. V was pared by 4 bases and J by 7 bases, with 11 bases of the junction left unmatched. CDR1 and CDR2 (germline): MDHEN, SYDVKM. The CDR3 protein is CASSSTPGTGGQQPQHF. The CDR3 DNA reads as TGTGCCAGCAGTTCAACCCCCGGGACAGGGGGCCAACAGCCCCAGCATTTT.

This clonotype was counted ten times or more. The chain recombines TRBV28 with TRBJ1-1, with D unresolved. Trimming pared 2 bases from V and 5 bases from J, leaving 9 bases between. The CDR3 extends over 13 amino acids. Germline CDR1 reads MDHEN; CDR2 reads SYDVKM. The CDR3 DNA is TGTGCCAGCAGTTTAGGGGTTGCGACTGAAGCTTTCTTT. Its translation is CASSLGVATEAFF.

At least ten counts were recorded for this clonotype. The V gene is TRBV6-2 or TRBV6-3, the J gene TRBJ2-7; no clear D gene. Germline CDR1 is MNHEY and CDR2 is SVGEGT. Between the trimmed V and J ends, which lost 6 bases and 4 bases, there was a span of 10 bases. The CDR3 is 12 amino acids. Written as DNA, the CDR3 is TGTGCCAGCAGCGATAACAGATACGAGCAGTACTTC. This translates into CASSDNRYEQYF.

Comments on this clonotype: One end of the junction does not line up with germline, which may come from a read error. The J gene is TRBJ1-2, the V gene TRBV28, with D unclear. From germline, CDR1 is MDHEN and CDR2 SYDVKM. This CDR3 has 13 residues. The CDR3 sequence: CAGSPTGNYGYTF. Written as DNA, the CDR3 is TGTGCCGGCAGTCCGACGGGGAACTATGGCTACACCTTC.

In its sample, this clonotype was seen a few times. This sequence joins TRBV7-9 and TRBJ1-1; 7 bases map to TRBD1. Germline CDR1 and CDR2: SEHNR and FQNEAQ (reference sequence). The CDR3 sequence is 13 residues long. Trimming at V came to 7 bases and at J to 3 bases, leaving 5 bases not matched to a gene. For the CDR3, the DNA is TGTGCCAGCACTGCCCAGGGGGACACTGAAGCTTTCTTT. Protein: CASTAQGDTEAFF.

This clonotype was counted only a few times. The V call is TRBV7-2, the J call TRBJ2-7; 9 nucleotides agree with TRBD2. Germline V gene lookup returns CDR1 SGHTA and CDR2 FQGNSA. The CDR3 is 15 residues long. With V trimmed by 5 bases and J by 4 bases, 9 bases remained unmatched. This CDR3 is CASSVWGSGSYEQYF. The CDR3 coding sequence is TGTGCCAGCAGCGTCTGGGGTAGCGGGAGTTACGAGCAGTACTTC.

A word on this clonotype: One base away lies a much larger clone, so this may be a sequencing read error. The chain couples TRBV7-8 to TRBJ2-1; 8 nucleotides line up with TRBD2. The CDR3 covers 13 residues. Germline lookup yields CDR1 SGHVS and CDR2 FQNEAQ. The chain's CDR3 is CARSLVTSGEQFF. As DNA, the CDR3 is TGTGCCCGCAGCTTAGTTACTAGCGGAGAGCAGTTCTTC.

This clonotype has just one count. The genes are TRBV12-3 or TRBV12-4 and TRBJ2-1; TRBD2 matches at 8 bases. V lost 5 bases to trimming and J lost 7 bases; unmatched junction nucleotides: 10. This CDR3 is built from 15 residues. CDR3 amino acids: CASSLSGLAGNEQFF. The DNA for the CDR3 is TGTGCCAGCAGTCTCTCCGGGCTAGCGGGTAATGAGCAGTTCTTC.

This chain's CDR3 is CASSFRRLTDTQYF. CDR3 bases: TGTGCCAGCAGTTTTCGGCGGCTCACAGATACGCAGTATTTT. The rearrangement joins TRBV12-3 or TRBV12-4 to TRBJ2-3; D remains unclear. This CDR3 has 14 amino acids. The V gene lost 3 bases and the J gene lost 2 bases, with 9 bases spanning the gap.

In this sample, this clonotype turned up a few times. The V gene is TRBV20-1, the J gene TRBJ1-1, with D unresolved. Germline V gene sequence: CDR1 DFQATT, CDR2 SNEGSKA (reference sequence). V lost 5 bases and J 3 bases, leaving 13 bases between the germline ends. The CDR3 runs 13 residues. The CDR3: CSAVETRHTEAFF. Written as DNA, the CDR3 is TGCAGTGCTGTCGAGACAAGGCACACTGAAGCTTTCTTT.

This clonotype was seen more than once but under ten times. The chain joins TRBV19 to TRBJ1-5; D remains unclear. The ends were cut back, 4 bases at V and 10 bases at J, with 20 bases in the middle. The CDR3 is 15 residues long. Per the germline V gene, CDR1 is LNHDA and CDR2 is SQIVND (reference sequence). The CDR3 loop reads CASSKVDRTINPQHF. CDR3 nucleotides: TGTGCCAGTAGTAAGGTGGACCGGACGATAAATCCCCAGCATTTT.

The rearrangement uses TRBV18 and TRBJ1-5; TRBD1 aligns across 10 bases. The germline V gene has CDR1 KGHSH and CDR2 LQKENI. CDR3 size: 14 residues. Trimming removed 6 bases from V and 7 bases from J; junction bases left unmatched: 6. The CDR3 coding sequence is TGTGCCAGCTCTCAAGGGACAGGGGACCAGCCCCAGCATTTT. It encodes CASSQGTGDQPQHF.

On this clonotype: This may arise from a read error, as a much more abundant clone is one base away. CDR3 region: CASSYVLVGCLDTQYF. CDR3 sequence (DNA): TGTGCCAGCAGTTACGTTCTAGTGGGATGTCTCGATACGCAGTATTTT. The chain employs TRBV6-5 and TRBJ2-3; the D is unclear. V dropped 2 bases and J dropped 6 bases, with 18 bases sitting between them. CDR3 length: 16 amino acids. CDR1 and CDR2 (germline): MNHEY, SVGAGI.

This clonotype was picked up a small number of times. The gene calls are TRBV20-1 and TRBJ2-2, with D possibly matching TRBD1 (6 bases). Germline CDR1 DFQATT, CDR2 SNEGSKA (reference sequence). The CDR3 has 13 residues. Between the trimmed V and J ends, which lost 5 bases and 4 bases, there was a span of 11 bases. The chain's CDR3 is CSAAAGATGELFF. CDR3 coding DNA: TGCAGTGCTGCCGCAGGGGCCACCGGGGAGCTGTTTTTT.

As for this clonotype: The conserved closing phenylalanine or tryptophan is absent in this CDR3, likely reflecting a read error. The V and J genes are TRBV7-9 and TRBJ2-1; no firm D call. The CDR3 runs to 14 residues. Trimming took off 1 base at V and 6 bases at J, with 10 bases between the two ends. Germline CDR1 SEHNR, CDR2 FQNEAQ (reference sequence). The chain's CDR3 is CASSLVVPGNEQFI. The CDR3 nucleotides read TGTGCCAGCAGCTTAGTGGTTCCGGGCAATGAGCAGTTCATC.

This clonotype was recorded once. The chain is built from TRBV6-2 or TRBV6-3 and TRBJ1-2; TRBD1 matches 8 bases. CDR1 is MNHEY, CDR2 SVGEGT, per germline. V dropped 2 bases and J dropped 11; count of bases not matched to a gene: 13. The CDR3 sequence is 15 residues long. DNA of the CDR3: TGTGCCAGCAGTTACCTCCCGAGACAGGGGCCGCAGTACACCTTC. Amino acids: CASSYLPRQGPQYTF.

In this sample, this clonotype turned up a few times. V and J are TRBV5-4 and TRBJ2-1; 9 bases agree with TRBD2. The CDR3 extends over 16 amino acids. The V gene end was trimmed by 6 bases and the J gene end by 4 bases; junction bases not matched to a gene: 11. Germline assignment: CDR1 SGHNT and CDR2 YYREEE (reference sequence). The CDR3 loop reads CASTDLGLAGYNEQFF. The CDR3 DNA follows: TGTGCCAGCACCGATTTAGGGCTAGCGGGGTACAATGAGCAGTTCTTC.

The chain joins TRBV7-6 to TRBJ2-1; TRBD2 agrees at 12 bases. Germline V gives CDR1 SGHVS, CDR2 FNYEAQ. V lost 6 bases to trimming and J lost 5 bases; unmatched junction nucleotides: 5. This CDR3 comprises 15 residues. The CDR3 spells CASSWTSGIHNEQFF. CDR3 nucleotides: TGTGCCAGCAGTTGGACTAGCGGGATTCACAATGAGCAGTTCTTC. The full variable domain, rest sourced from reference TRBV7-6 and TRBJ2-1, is GAGVSQSPRYKVTKRGQDVALRCDPISGHVSLYWYRQALGQGPEFLTYFNYEAQQDKSGLPNDRFSAERPEGSISTLTIQRTEQRDSAMYRCASSWTSGIHNEQFFGPGTRLTVL.

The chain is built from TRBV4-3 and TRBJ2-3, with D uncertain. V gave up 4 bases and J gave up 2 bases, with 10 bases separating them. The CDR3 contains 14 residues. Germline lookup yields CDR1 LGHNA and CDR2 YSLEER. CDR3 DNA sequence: TGCGCCAGCAGCCGCAAAACCCACACAGATACGCAGTATTTT. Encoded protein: CASSRKTHTDTQYF.